One sample yielded the 9 T cell receptor beta chains listed below, sequenced in a study of shared clonotypes between healthy human individuals. TCRdb's copy holds only in-frame clones and misses some; the assay was immunoSEQ multiplex PCR. The sample lists about 500,000 clones, roughly 80% occurring once. The sample consisted of PBMCs. The receptors originated from a woman between 35 and 50 years old in good health. Some clones in this sample may be carry-over from other donors' samples.

This clone was seen just once. The chain joins TRBV28 to TRBJ1-1; D is unresolved. Germline V gene sequence: CDR1 MDHEN, CDR2 SYDVKM. V was pared by 7 bases and J by 1 base, with 7 bases between. The CDR3 loop spans 12 amino acids. The CDR3, as DNA: TGTGCCAGCAAGGAGCGGAACACTGAAGCTTTCTTT. It is translated as CASKERNTEAFF. Together with reference TRBV28 and TRBJ1-1, the CDR3 gives the full variable domain: DVKVTQSSRYLVKRTGEKVFLECVQDMDHENMFWYRQDPGLGLRLIYFSYDVKMKEKGDIPEGYSVSREKKERFSLILESASTNQTSMYLCASKERNTEAFFGQGTRLTVV.

This clone has more than one count but fewer than ten. The rearrangement uses TRBV7-3 and TRBJ1-2; D is uncertain. This CDR3 region has 14 residues. Germline-derived CDR1 and CDR2 are SGHTA and FQGTGA. Trimming removed 5 bases at V and 4 bases at J, with 14 bases between. In nucleotides, the CDR3 is TGTGCCAGCAGCCCTTCAGGACGAGGCTATGGCTACACCTTC. The encoded protein is CASSPSGRGYGYTF.

In the case of this clone: This likely traces to a read error, being one base from a far larger clone. Other nucleotide sequences from this sample produce the same CDR3. The chain has TRBV30 and TRBJ1-2; D gene uncertain. The CDR3 sequence is 13 residues long. Trimming shortened V by 2 bases and J by 8 bases, and 15 bases separated the two germline ends. CDR1 is GTSNPN and CDR2 is SVGIG in the germline V gene (reference sequence). The CDR3 is CAWSLTATLGYTF. The CDR3 DNA sequence: TGTGCCTGGAGTCTTACCGCAACACTCGGCTACACCTTC.

About this clone itself: A far more abundant clone sits one base away, making this likely a read error. Different DNA sequences within this sample yield the same CDR3. The V gene is TRBV7-9, the J gene TRBJ1-1; no clear D gene. V gave up 3 bases and J gave up 8 bases, with 16 bases separating them. From germline, CDR1 is SEHNR and CDR2 FQNEAQ (reference sequence). This CDR3 has 14 amino acids. The CDR3 nucleotides read TGTGCCAGCAGCTTCAAAGGGCAGAGCTTAGAAGCTTTCTTT. Translating it yields CASSFKGQSLEAFF.

The rearrangement joins TRBV30 to TRBJ1-2; D unclear. V was pared by 0 bases and J by 8 bases, with 22 bases between. There are 16 residues in the CDR3. CDR1 and CDR2 from the germline V gene are GTSNPN and SVGIG (reference sequence). The DNA of the CDR3 is TGTGCCTGGAGTGTTCCCCCCCAGGCGTTGGTGGGAGGCTACACCTTC. Translation: CAWSVPPQALVGGYTF.

This sequence joins TRBV5-1 and TRBJ2-7; 12 bases agree with TRBD2. V trimming: 4 bases; J trimming: 3 bases; junction bases outside the gene matches: 5. CDR3 length: 15 residues. Per the germline V gene, CDR1 is SGHRS and CDR2 is YFSETQ. CDR3 protein: CASSQGLAGGYEQYF. The CDR3 region has the DNA TGCGCCAGCAGCCAGGGACTAGCGGGCGGCTACGAGCAGTACTTC.

The chain links TRBV6-5 to TRBJ2-6; possible D gene TRBD1, 5 bases. From germline, CDR1 is MNHEY and CDR2 SVGAGI. The CDR3 runs to 15 residues. V gave up 0 bases and J gave up 2 bases, with 5 bases separating them. CDR3 sequence reads: CASSYSGAGANVLTF. The CDR3 nucleotides read TGTGCCAGCAGTTACTCAGGGGCTGGGGCCAACGTCCTGACTTTC.

The rearrangement links TRBV6-6 to TRBJ2-1; a weak D match, TRBD1 (5 bases). V lost 6 bases to trimming and J lost 10 bases, with 10 bases between them. Germline V gene lookup returns CDR1 MNHNY and CDR2 SVGAGI (reference sequence). The CDR3 covers 11 residues. This chain's CDR3 is CASSPNREQFF. In DNA form, the CDR3 reads TGTGCCAGCAGCCCTAACAGGGAGCAGTTCTTC.

V and J are TRBV28 and TRBJ1-3; D is unresolved. V lost 7 bases and J lost 8, with 18 bases in between. CDR1 and CDR2 from the germline V gene are MDHEN and SYDVKM. The length of the CDR3 is 14 residues. CDR3 protein: CASNTRHGVDTIYF. The CDR3 DNA sequence: TGTGCCAGCAATACGCGACACGGAGTAGACACCATATATTTT.